This T cell receptor beta chain was documented in a study of blood T cell repertoires in COVID-19. CDR3 size: 15 residues. Per the germline V gene, CDR1 is MNHEY and CDR2 is SVGAGI. V was pared by 4 bases and J by 3 bases, with 12 bases between. Assay: immunoSEQ multiplex PCR; the TCRdb copy retains only in-frame clones and omits some. The table has 350,000 to 450,000 clones, over 80% seen once. Sequenced material: PBMCs or T cells enriched from blood (not recorded which). This sequence was found in a woman aged 45-65 years who had recovered from COVID-19. The V call is TRBV6-5, the J call TRBJ1-4; TRBD1 is a possible D gene (5 bases). The CDR3 nucleotides are TGTGCCAGCAGTTTCCAGGGAGGTGCTAATGAAAAACTGTTTTTT. It yields the protein CASSFQGGANEKLFF.